Shown below are 18 T cell receptor beta chains from a single sample sequenced in a study of shared clonotypes between healthy human individuals. Measured with immunoSEQ multiplex PCR; TCRdb has only the in-frame clones, and not every one. The table shows about 460,000 clones, with 77% occurring only once. Sequences were obtained from PBMCs. Receptor source: a woman between 40 and 55 years old in good health. Some clones in this sample may be carry-over from other donors' samples.

This chain links TRBV9 with TRBJ2-2, with D tentatively TRBD2 (6 bases). The CDR3 totals 16 residues. The V gene lost 0 bases and the J gene lost 1 base, with 10 bases spanning the gap. Per germline, CDR1 SGDLS and CDR2 YYNGEE. The CDR3 region is CASSVDAGRNTGELFF. The CDR3 DNA follows: TGTGCCAGCAGCGTAGACGCGGGAAGGAACACCGGGGAGCTGTTTTTT.

This clone was detected only a few times. V usage is TRBV11-1 and J usage is TRBJ1-3; D call uncertain. Trimming took 2 bases from V and 0 from J, leaving 2 bases between them. The CDR3 totals 13 residues. The germline gives CDR1 SGHAT, CDR2 FQDESV (reference sequence). The CDR3 DNA reads TGTGCCAGCAGCTTAAACTCTGGAAACACCATATATTTT. This codes for CASSLNSGNTIYF.

About this clone: The sample contains more than one DNA sequence encoding this CDR3. The rearrangement joins TRBV7-3 to TRBJ2-3; TRBD2 agrees at 10 bases. CDR1 is SGHTA and CDR2 is FQGTGA in the germline V gene. After removal of 3 bases from V and 4 bases from J, the junction contained 1 base not matched to a gene. The CDR3 covers 14 residues. The CDR3 DNA follows: TGTGCCAGCAGCTTCGGACTAGCGGCAGATACGCAGTATTTT. Protein sequence: CASSFGLAADTQYF.

The rearrangement joins TRBV7-3 to TRBJ2-7; 8 bases match TRBD1. With V trimmed by 3 bases and J by 5 bases, 3 bases remained unmatched. Germline CDR1 SGHTA, CDR2 FQGTGA. The CDR3 is 13 amino acids. CDR3 sequence reads: CASSLDREHEQYF. The CDR3 DNA reads as TGTGCCAGCAGCTTGGACAGGGAACACGAGCAGTACTTC.

The chain employs TRBV29-1 and TRBJ2-7, with TRBD1 matching 8 bases. In germline, CDR1 is SQVTM, CDR2 ANQGSEA. The CDR3 sequence is 14 residues long. Trimming cost V 4 bases and J 4 bases; bases outside gene matches: 9. Here the CDR3 reads CSVGGQEGRYEQYF. The CDR3 nucleotides are TGCAGCGTTGGGGGACAGGAGGGAAGGTACGAGCAGTACTTC.

V gene TRBV2 combines with J gene TRBJ1-2, with a tentative D call TRBD1 (6 bases). V lost 6 bases and J lost 0, with 11 bases in between. The CDR3 loop spans 14 amino acids. Germline-derived CDR1 and CDR2 are SNHLY and FYNNEI. The CDR3 bases are TGTGCCAGCAGGGCACAGGGTTCTAACTATGGCTACACCTTC. Amino acids: CASRAQGSNYGYTF.

The rearrangement uses TRBV27 and TRBJ2-7; a possible D gene is TRBD1 (5 bases). The V end lost 7 bases, the J end lost 7 bases, and 23 bases lay between the germline ends. Germline loops: CDR1 MNHEY, CDR2 SMNVEV (reference sequence). This CDR3 is 15 amino acids long. This CDR3 reads CASTPFSSRVMEQYF. The CDR3 DNA sequence: TGTGCCAGCACCCCTTTTAGCAGCAGGGTTATGGAGCAGTACTTC.

In regard to this clone: The sample holds other DNA sequences that translate to the same CDR3. The chain has TRBV29-1 and TRBJ2-1, with 7 bases fitting TRBD1. Trimming took 6 bases from V and 2 from J; bases not matched to a gene: 4. The length of the CDR3 is 13 residues. The V gene's germline CDR1 is SQVTM and CDR2 ANQGSEA. As DNA, the CDR3 is TGCAGCGTAGGGCAGGGGGCCTACAATGAGCAGTTCTTC. Protein product: CSVGQGAYNEQFF.

The chain links TRBV28 to TRBJ2-2, with D perhaps matching TRBD1 (5 bases). Trimming pared 4 bases from V and 5 bases from J, leaving 14 bases between. This CDR3 spans 15 amino acids. Germline CDR1 is MDHEN and CDR2 is SYDVKM. The CDR3 sequence: CASSWRLKGTGELFF. CDR3 in DNA: TGTGCCAGCAGTTGGCGGCTGAAGGGGACCGGGGAGCTGTTTTTT.

The chain is built from TRBV5-5 and TRBJ1-3; D gene unclear. V dropped 0 bases and J dropped 0 bases, with 10 bases sitting between them. The CDR3 has 16 amino acids. CDR1 SGHKS and CDR2 YYEKEE come from the germline V gene (reference sequence). The CDR3 reads CASSLAKRVSGNTIYF. The CDR3 bases are TGTGCCAGCAGCTTGGCAAAGAGAGTCTCTGGAAACACCATATATTTT.

The V gene is TRBV10-3, the J gene TRBJ1-3; 7 positions agree with TRBD1. V lost 4 bases, J lost 0 bases, and 3 bases stayed unmatched. The CDR3 runs to 15 residues. CDR1 and CDR2 from the germline V gene are ENHRY and SYGVKD. The DNA for the CDR3 is TGTGCCATCAGTGTGACAGGGTCCTCTGGAAACACCATATATTTT. Its protein is CAISVTGSSGNTIYF.

A note on this clone: The sample contains more than one DNA sequence encoding this CDR3. The chain has TRBV6-1 and TRBJ2-6, with D unresolved. This CDR3 has 14 amino acids. Trimming removed 2 bases from V and 0 bases from J, with 2 bases in between. CDR1 is MNHNS and CDR2 is SASEGT in the germline V gene. CDR3 sequence (DNA): TGTGCCAGCAGTGAACGCTCTGGGGCCAACGTCCTGACTTTC. Encoded protein: CASSERSGANVLTF.

This clone came up a few times. V and J are TRBV15 and TRBJ2-7; 13 positions agree with TRBD2. The CDR3 covers 18 residues. Germline values: CDR1 LNHNV, CDR2 YYDKDF (reference sequence). The V gene end was trimmed by 1 base and the J gene end by 4 bases; junction bases not matched to a gene: 10. In nucleotides, the CDR3 is TGTGCCACCAGCAGAGGTTTCGGACTAGCGGGAGCGACTTACGAGCAGTACTTC. Its translation: CATSRGFGLAGATYEQYF.

There are a few counts of this clone. The gene calls are TRBV7-9 and TRBJ2-5; D call uncertain. The J call is doubtful: the DNA matches TRBJ2-7 better. The germline V gene has CDR1 SEHNR and CDR2 FQNEAQ (reference sequence). The length of the CDR3 is 13 residues. The CDR3 reads CASSLAGLYEQYF. DNA for the CDR3: TGTGCCAGCAGCTTAGCGGGCCTCTACGAGCAGTACTTC.

This chain joins TRBV7-9 and TRBJ1-2; TRBD1 agrees at 9 bases. The CDR3 covers 16 residues. V lost 1 base and J lost 1; bases outside the gene matches: 4. Germline CDR1 SEHNR, CDR2 FQNEAQ (reference sequence). CDR3 region: CASSLGVTGGNYGYTF. The DNA of the CDR3 is TGTGCCAGCAGCTTAGGTGTGACAGGGGGTAACTATGGCTACACCTTC.

In DNA, the CDR3 is TGTGCCAGCAGCCCGACAGGGGGCGCTTCCTACGAGCAGTACTTC. This gives the protein CASSPTGGASYEQYF. V is TRBV7-3 and J is TRBJ2-7, with 10 bases matching TRBD1. The germline V gene has CDR1 SGHTA and CDR2 FQGTGA. J was trimmed by 1 base and V by 5 bases; bases with no gene match: 5. The CDR3 is made up of 15 amino acids.

This clone was observed once. V is TRBV12-5 and J is TRBJ2-3; no reliable D call. The CDR3 is made up of 16 amino acids. The germline V gene has CDR1 LGHNT and CDR2 FRNRAP. The germline V and J ends were trimmed by 0 bases and 4 bases, with 14 bases remaining between them. The CDR3 region has the DNA TGTGCTAGTGGTTTGGTACAAGGGCTTAGGTCAGATACGCAGTATTTT. The encoded protein is CASGLVQGLRSDTQYF.

The CDR3 reads CASSQDLGHVGELFF. DNA of the CDR3: TGTGCCAGCAGCCAAGATCTTGGGCATGTCGGGGAGCTGTTTTTT. The chain employs TRBV14 and TRBJ2-2; no clear D. Looked up from germline, CDR1 is SGHDN and CDR2 is FVKESK. CDR3 size: 15 residues. Trimming shortened V by 0 bases and J by 7 bases, and 12 bases separated the two germline ends.